This TCR beta chain was retrieved from a study of blood T cell repertoires in COVID-19. Study-wide context: Sample material is recorded as cDNA or gDNA derived from T cells, B-cell-depleted T cells, or PBMCs.

The length of the CDR3 is 16 residues. The V and J ends lost 5 bases and 4 bases respectively, with 15 bases between them. Germline CDR1 is LNHDA and CDR2 is SQIVND (reference sequence). Measured with immunoSEQ multiplex PCR; TCRdb has only the in-frame clones, and not every one. The sample yields 110,000 to 150,000 clones, roughly 86% seen once. The chain carries TRBV19 and TRBJ1-6; D may be TRBD1 (6 bases). Material for sequencing was peripheral blood. The TCR sequence derives from an older woman with acute or convalescent COVID-19. The CDR3 DNA reads as TGTGCCAGTAGTGACTGGGGGCCCTCATATAATTCACCCCTCCACTTT. Encoded protein: CASSDWGPSYNSPLHF. Full variable domain (rest looked up from reference TRBV19 and TRBJ1-6): DGGITQSPKYLFRKEGQNVTLSCEQNLNHDAMYWYRQDPGQGLRLIYYSQIVNDFQKGDIAEGYSVSREKKESFPLTVTSAQKNPTAFYLCASSDWGPSYNSPLHFGNGTRLTVT.